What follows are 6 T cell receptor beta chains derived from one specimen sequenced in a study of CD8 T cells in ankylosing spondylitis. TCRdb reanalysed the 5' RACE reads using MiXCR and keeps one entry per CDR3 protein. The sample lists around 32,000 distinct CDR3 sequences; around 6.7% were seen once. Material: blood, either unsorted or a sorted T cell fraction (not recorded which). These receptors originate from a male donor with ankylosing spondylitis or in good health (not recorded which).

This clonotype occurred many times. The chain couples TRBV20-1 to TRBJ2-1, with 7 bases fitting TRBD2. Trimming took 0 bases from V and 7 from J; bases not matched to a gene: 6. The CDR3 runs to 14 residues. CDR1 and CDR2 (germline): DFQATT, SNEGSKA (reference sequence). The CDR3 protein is CSARDSLAVNEQFF. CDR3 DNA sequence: TGCAGTGCTAGAGATTCCCTAGCGGTTAATGAGCAGTTCTTC.

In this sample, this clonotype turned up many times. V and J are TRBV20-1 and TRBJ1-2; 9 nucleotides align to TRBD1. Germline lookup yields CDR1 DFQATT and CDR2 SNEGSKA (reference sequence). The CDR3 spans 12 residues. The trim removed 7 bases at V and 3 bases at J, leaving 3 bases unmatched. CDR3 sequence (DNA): TGCAGTGGGACAGGGGAGGACTATGGCTACACCTTC. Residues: CSGTGEDYGYTF.

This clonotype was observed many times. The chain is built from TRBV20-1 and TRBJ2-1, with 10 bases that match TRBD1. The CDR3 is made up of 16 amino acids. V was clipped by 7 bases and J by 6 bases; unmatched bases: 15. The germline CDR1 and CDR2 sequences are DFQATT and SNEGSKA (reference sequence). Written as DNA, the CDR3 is TGCAGTGTCGGGGACAGGGGAGGGTTCCCCCTCAATGAGCAGTTCTTC. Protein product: CSVGDRGGFPLNEQFF.

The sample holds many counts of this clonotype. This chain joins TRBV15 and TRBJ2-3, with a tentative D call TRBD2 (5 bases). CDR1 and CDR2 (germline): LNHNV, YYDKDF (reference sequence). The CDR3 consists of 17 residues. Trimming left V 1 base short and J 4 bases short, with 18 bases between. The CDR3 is CATSRVTGIAFADTQYF. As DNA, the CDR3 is TGTGCCACCAGCAGAGTGACTGGGATAGCGTTTGCAGATACGCAGTATTTT.

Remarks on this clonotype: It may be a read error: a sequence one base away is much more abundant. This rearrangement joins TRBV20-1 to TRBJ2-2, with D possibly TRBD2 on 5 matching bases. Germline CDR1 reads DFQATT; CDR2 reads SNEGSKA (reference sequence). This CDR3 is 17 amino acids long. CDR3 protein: CCVPALFGREHTGELFF. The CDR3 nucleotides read TGCTGTGTTCCCGCGCTTTTTGGTCGGGAACACACCGGGGAGCTGTTTTTT.

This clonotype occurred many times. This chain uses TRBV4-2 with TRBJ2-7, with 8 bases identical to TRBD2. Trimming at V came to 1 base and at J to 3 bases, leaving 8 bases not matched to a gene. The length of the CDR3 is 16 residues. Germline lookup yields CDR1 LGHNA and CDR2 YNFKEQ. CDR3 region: CASSQVGSGSIYEQYF. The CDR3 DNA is TGTGCCAGCAGCCAAGTGGGGAGCGGGAGTATCTACGAGCAGTACTTC.